The rows below give T cell receptor beta chains drawn from one sample of a study of CD8 T cells in Susac syndrome. TCRdb recomputed calls from the immunoSEQ multiplex PCR reads with MiXCR, one row per CDR3 protein. This table has around 150,000 distinct CDR3 sequences, approximately 92% appearing once. Sequencing used CD4+ T cells from PBMCs. These receptors all come from a human donor in good health. CDR3s include the opening cysteine and the closing phenylalanine or tryptophan. D genes are given only for firm matches. Clone size, where shown, is once, few, many, or a class for clones that have expanded.

J	D	V	size	CDR3	DNA
TRBJ1-1	-	TRBV2	-	CASSESTSPEAFF	TGTGCCAGCAGTGAGTCGACAAGTCCTGAAGCTTTCTTT
TRBJ1-2	-	TRBV9	-	CANMGKVYGYTF	TGTGCCAACATGGGGAAAGTCTATGGCTACACCTTC
TRBJ1-6	-	TRBV2	-	CASKTGISSYNSPLHF	TGTGCCAGCAAAACAGGGATTAGCTCCTATAATTCACCCCTCCACTTT
TRBJ1-6	-	TRBV5-6	once	CASSLVRWDSPLHF	TGTGCCAGCAGCTTGGTAAGATGGGATTCACCCCTCCACTTT
TRBJ2-5	-	TRBV6-5	-	CASRLENQETQYF	TGTGCCAGCAGACTAGAGAACCAAGAGACCCAGTACTTC
TRBJ1-2	-	TRBV7-2	once	CASSTGPTYGYTF	TGTGCCAGCAGCACGGGACCCACCTATGGCTACACCTTC
TRBJ2-7	-	TRBV28	-	CASLDDVLYEQYF	TGTGCCAGCCTTGACGACGTTCTGTACGAGCAGTACTTC
TRBJ2-2	TRBD2	TRBV10-3	-	CAISAGTTYTGELFF	TGTGCCATCAGCGCCGGGACTACGTACACCGGGGAGCTGTTTTTT
TRBJ1-1	-	TRBV20-1	few	CSASRGSMNTEAFF	TGCAGTGCTTCCCGGGGGTCTATGAACACTGAAGCTTTCTTT
TRBJ2-2	-	TRBV29-1	-	CSVGWGNTGELFF	TGCAGCGTTGGGTGGGGTAACACCGGGGAGCTGTTTTTT
TRBJ2-1	TRBD2	TRBV13	-	CASSPLAGGPYNEQFF	TGTGCCAGCAGCCCATTAGCGGGGGGCCCCTACAATGAGCAGTTCTTC
TRBJ1-1	-	TRBV7-2	-	CASSLAARSDTEAFF	TGTGCCAGCAGCTTAGCAGCCAGGTCGGACACTGAAGCTTTCTTT
TRBJ1-2	TRBD1	TRBV6-5	-	CASKDRDLGYTF	TGTGCCAGCAAGGACAGGGATCTTGGCTACACCTTC
TRBJ2-7	-	TRBV18	-	CASSLGEVEQYF	TGTGCCAGCTCGCTAGGGGAGGTCGAGCAGTACTTC
TRBJ2-7	-	TRBV7-2	-	CASSTGLGSSYEQYF	TGTGCCAGCAGCACTGGGTTGGGGAGCTCCTACGAGCAGTACTTC
TRBJ2-2	TRBD1	TRBV2	-	CASSPGQRTGELFF	TGTGCCAGCAGTCCGGGACAGCGTACCGGGGAGCTGTTTTTT
TRBJ2-3	-	TRBV7-9	-	CASSFNPNSADTQYF	TGTGCCAGCAGCTTTAACCCTAACTCGGCAGATACGCAGTATTTT
TRBJ2-7	TRBD1	TRBV6-1	-	CASILAGTANYEQYF	TGTGCCAGCATCTTAGCCGGGACAGCAAACTACGAGCAGTACTTC
TRBJ2-1	-	TRBV3-1	-	CASSQEVGEQFF	TGTGCCAGCAGCCAAGAGGTAGGCGAGCAGTTCTTC
TRBJ1-3	-	TRBV5-1	-	CASSPLAGTGNTIYF	TGCGCCAGCAGCCCGCTAGCGGGGACCGGAAACACCATATATTTT
TRBJ1-1	-	TRBV6-5	-	CASRRGGLNTEAFF	TGTGCCAGCAGAAGGGGGGGTTTAAACACTGAAGCTTTCTTT
TRBJ1-2	-	TRBV12-3/TRBV12-4	-	CASSRTAGRGYTF	TGTGCCAGCAGCCGGACGGCCGGGAGAGGCTACACCTTC
TRBJ2-3	TRBD2	TRBV6-1	-	CASSGVAGGPPDTQYF	TGTGCCAGCAGTGGAGTAGCGGGGGGGCCCCCAGATACGCAGTATTTT
TRBJ2-4	-	TRBV12-3/TRBV12-4	-	CASSPGSGAKNIQYF	TGTGCCAGCAGTCCAGGTTCAGGGGCCAAAAACATTCAGTACTTC
TRBJ2-7	TRBD1	TRBV6-6	-	CASTSGQSYEQYF	TGTGCCAGCACCTCGGGACAGAGCTACGAGCAGTACTTC
TRBJ2-7	TRBD2	TRBV7-2	few	CASSLAAGAYEQYF	TGTGCCAGCAGCTTAGCTGCGGGAGCCTACGAGCAGTACTTC
TRBJ1-5	-	TRBV5-6	-	CASSLVGNQPQHF	TGTGCCAGCAGCTTGGTAGGCAATCAGCCCCAGCATTTT
TRBJ1-6	-	TRBV6-5	-	CASSYIPPAGNSPLHF	TGTGCCAGCAGTTATATACCCCCGGCGGGTAATTCACCCCTCCACTTT
TRBJ2-3	-	TRBV4-1	-	CASSQVAPPGSGTDTQYF	TGCGCCAGCAGCCAAGTCGCCCCCCCAGGGTCAGGGACAGATACGCAGTATTTT
TRBJ1-1	-	TRBV7-9	once	CASSFLAEAFF	TGTGCCAGCAGCTTTTTGGCTGAAGCTTTCTTT
TRBJ2-3	-	TRBV14	-	CASSQGGSADTQYF	TGTGCCAGCAGCCAAGGGGGGAGCGCAGATACGCAGTATTTT
TRBJ2-5	-	TRBV7-2	once	CASSFGGMGETQYF	TGTGCCAGCAGCTTCGGTGGAATGGGAGAGACCCAGTACTTC
TRBJ2-7	-	TRBV19	once	CASSIRQNEQYF	TGTGCCAGTAGTATACGACAGAACGAGCAGTACTTC
TRBJ2-7	-	TRBV18	-	CASSPDLMYEQYF	TGTGCCAGCTCACCAGACCTTATGTACGAGCAGTACTTC
TRBJ1-5	-	TRBV2	-	CASKRDSNQPQHF	TGTGCCAGTAAAAGAGATAGCAATCAGCCCCAGCATTTT
TRBJ1-2	TRBD1	TRBV5-1	-	CASSSGQDYGYTF	TGCGCCAGCAGCTCTGGACAGGACTATGGCTACACCTTC
TRBJ2-7	TRBD2	TRBV20-1	-	CSARNGLAGEQYF	TGCAGTGCTAGAAATGGACTAGCGGGGGAGCAGTACTTC
TRBJ2-7	-	TRBV27	-	CASSLSLPIYLNEQYF	TGTGCCAGCAGTTTATCGCTACCAATCTATCTGAACGAGCAGTACTTC
TRBJ2-5	-	TRBV5-4	-	CASSLRDETQYF	TGTGCCAGCAGCTTGAGGGATGAGACCCAGTACTTC
TRBJ2-7	TRBD2	TRBV5-1	-	CASSLRSRAGGSYEQYF	TGCGCCAGCAGCTTGAGGTCGCGAGCGGGGGGTTCCTACGAGCAGTACTTC
TRBJ1-2	-	TRBV30	-	CASAAPEGYGYTF	TGTGCCTCCGCGGCCCCGGAGGGCTATGGCTACACCTTC
TRBJ2-3	-	TRBV20-1	-	CSAGGKPAGTDTQYF	TGCAGTGCTGGGGGAAAACCGGCCGGCACAGATACGCAGTATTTT
TRBJ2-2	-	TRBV2	-	CASSVAVSSYGELFF	TGTGCCAGCAGTGTTGCAGTCTCAAGCTACGGGGAGCTGTTTTTT
TRBJ1-1	-	TRBV7-2	once	CASSRWRAEAFF	TGTGCCAGCAGCCGGTGGAGAGCTGAAGCTTTCTTT
TRBJ2-1	-	TRBV20-1	-	CSALQAQRNEQFF	TGCAGTGCCCTACAGGCTCAGCGCAATGAGCAGTTCTTC